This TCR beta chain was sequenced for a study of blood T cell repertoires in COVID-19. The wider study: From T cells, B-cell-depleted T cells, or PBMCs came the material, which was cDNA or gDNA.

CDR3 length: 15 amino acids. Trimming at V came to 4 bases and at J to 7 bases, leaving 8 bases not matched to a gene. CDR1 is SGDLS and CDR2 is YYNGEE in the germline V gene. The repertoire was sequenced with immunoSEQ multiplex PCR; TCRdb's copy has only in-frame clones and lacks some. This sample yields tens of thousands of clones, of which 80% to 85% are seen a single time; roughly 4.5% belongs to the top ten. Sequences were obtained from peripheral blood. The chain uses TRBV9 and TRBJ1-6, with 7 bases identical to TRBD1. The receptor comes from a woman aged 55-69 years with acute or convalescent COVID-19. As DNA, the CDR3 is TGTGCCAGCAGCCCGGGACAGTACTCCAATTCACCCCTCCACTTT. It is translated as CASSPGQYSNSPLHF.